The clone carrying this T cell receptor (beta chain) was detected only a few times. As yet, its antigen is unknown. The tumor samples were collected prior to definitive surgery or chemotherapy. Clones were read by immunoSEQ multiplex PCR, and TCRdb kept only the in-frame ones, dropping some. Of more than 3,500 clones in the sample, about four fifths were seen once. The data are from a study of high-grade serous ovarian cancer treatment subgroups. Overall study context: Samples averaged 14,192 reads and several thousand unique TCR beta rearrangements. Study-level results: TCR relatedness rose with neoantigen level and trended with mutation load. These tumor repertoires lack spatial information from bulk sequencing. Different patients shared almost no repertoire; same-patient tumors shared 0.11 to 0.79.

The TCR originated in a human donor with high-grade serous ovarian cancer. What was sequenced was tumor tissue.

CDR3 sequence (DNA): TGTGCCAGCAGTCTTACCGGGGCCTACTCTGGGGCCAACGTCCTGACTTTC. Translated, it gives CASSLTGAYSGANVLTF. The chain couples TRBV27 to TRBJ2-6; D possibly matches TRBD1 or TRBD2 (5 bases each). CDR3 size: 17 residues. Germline CDR1 is MNHEY and CDR2 is SMNVEV (reference sequence). V lost 5 bases and J 0 bases, leaving 14 bases between the germline ends.